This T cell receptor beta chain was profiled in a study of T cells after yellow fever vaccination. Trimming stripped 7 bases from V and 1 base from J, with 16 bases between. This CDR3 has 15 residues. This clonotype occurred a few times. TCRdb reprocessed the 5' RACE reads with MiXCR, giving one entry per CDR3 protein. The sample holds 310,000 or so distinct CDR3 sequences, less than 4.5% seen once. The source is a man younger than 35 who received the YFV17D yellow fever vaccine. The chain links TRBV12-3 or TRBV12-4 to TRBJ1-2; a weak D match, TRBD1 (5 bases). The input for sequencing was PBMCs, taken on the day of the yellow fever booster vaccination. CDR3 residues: CASTRPGPINYGYTF. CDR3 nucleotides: TGTGCCAGCACCAGGCCGGGACCGATTAACTATGGCTACACCTTC.